Below, 32 T cell receptor beta chains from the same sample are listed, as sequenced in a study of shared clonotypes between healthy human individuals. The assay was immunoSEQ multiplex PCR, and TCRdb's table has in-frame clones only and misses some. Of about 470,000 clones listed, roughly 83% are singletons. Sample: PBMCs. The origin of the receptors is a woman in her thirties or forties in good health. Some clones in this sample may be carry-over from other donors' samples.

The chain joins TRBV10-3 to TRBJ2-7, with a tentative D call TRBD2 (6 bases). The germline V and J ends were trimmed by 3 bases and 2 bases, with 11 bases remaining between them. Germline CDR1 is ENHRY and CDR2 is SYGVKD. The CDR3 has 14 amino acids. As DNA, the CDR3 is TGTGCCATCAGTGAATCGGGACTCACCTACGAGCAGTACTTC. Its translation is CAISESGLTYEQYF.

The chain is built from TRBV5-4 and TRBJ2-2; tentatively, D is TRBD1 (6 bases). Germline lookup yields CDR1 SGHNT and CDR2 YYREEE (reference sequence). This CDR3 spans 15 amino acids. The germline V and J ends were trimmed by 4 bases and 2 bases, with 12 bases remaining between them. The DNA of the CDR3 is TGTGCCAGCAGCCGCTCGGGGACAAACACCGGGGAGCTGTTTTTT. This gives the protein CASSRSGTNTGELFF.

This rearrangement joins TRBV29-1 to TRBJ2-5, with 11 nucleotides matching TRBD2. The V gene's germline CDR1 is SQVTM and CDR2 ANQGSEA. This CDR3 has 14 residues. The ends lost 5 bases at V and 4 bases at J; junction bases unmatched: 6. The CDR3 DNA sequence: TGCAGCGTTTCCGTAGCGGGAGGGTCAGAGACCCAGTACTTC. Translating it yields CSVSVAGGSETQYF.

This clone appeared a single time. This chain connects TRBV5-6 to TRBJ2-2, with 8 positions matching TRBD1. Germline V gene lookup returns CDR1 SGHDT and CDR2 YYEEEE. The CDR3 consists of 17 residues. Trimming removed 7 bases from V and 7 bases from J; junction bases left unmatched: 18. CDR3 bases: TGTGCCAGCGACCGCCGGGACAGGTCCGTGTTGGGCGGGGAGCTGTTTTTT. Amino acids: CASDRRDRSVLGGELFF.

The chain uses TRBV29-1 and TRBJ2-5; the match to TRBD1 covers 11 bases. The CDR3 covers 13 residues. After removal of 5 bases from V and 4 bases from J, the junction contained 3 bases not matched to a gene. The germline V gene encodes CDR1 SQVTM and CDR2 ANQGSEA. CDR3 in DNA: TGCAGCGTTAGGGGACAGGGGGGAGAGACCCAGTACTTC. Protein product: CSVRGQGGETQYF.

The rearrangement uses TRBV5-1 and TRBJ1-2; D is perhaps TRBD1 (5 bases). Germline lookup yields CDR1 SGHRS and CDR2 YFSETQ. The length of the CDR3 is 13 residues. V was pared by 3 bases and J by 5 bases, with 11 bases between. CDR3 nucleotides: TGCGCCAGCAGCTCTTCCGGGGGGTATGGCTACACCTTC. Protein product: CASSSSGGYGYTF.

The J gene is TRBJ2-5, the V gene TRBV5-1, with D perhaps matching TRBD1 or TRBD2 (6 bases each). This CDR3 has 15 residues. Trimming cost V 1 base and J 4 bases, with 14 bases left between them. CDR1 and CDR2 from the germline V gene are SGHRS and YFSETQ. CDR3 sequence reads: CASSLPQGGGETQYF. Written as DNA, the CDR3 is TGCGCCAGCAGCTTGCCACAGGGAGGTGGAGAGACCCAGTACTTC. Together with reference TRBV5-1 and TRBJ2-5, the CDR3 gives the full variable domain: KAGVTQTPRYLIKTRGQQVTLSCSPISGHRSVSWYQQTPGQGLQFLFEYFSETQRNKGNFPGRFSGRQFSNSRSEMNVSTLELGDSALYLCASSLPQGGGETQYFGPGTRLLVL.

The J gene is TRBJ2-1, the V gene TRBV7-6; 9 nucleotides match TRBD1. Per the germline V gene, CDR1 is SGHVS and CDR2 is FNYEAQ. V lost 5 bases to trimming and J lost 0 bases; unmatched junction nucleotides: 5. The CDR3 contains 16 residues. The CDR3: CASSAWGQGSYNEQFF. The CDR3 DNA is TGTGCCAGCAGCGCTTGGGGACAGGGCTCCTACAATGAGCAGTTCTTC. Variable domain in full (rest from reference TRBV7-6 and TRBJ2-1): GAGVSQSPRYKVTKRGQDVALRCDPISGHVSLYWYRQALGQGPEFLTYFNYEAQQDKSGLPNDRFSAERPEGSISTLTIQRTEQRDSAMYRCASSAWGQGSYNEQFFGPGTRLTVL.

The V call is TRBV5-1, the J call TRBJ2-1; 11 bases are a match to TRBD1. J lost 0 bases, V lost 0 bases, and 8 bases had no gene match. The CDR3 is 19 residues long. Per germline, CDR1 SGHRS and CDR2 YFSETQ. For the CDR3, the DNA is TGCGCCAGCAGCTTGGCCGGGACAGGGGGATTGACCTCCTACAATGAGCAGTTCTTC. Its translation: CASSLAGTGGLTSYNEQFF.

The gene calls are TRBV18 and TRBJ1-2, with D perhaps matching TRBD1 (5 bases). The length of the CDR3 is 13 residues. Germline assignment: CDR1 KGHSH and CDR2 LQKENI. V dropped 3 bases and J dropped 7 bases, with 12 bases sitting between them. The CDR3 coding sequence is TGTGCCAGCTCACCGCAGGGACCCGCTGGCTACACCTTC. Protein product: CASSPQGPAGYTF.

Details on this clone: Other DNA sequences in this specimen translate into the identical CDR3. The rearrangement links TRBV28 to TRBJ1-2, with D uncertain. The CDR3 is made up of 12 amino acids. V lost 3 bases and J lost 5, with 7 bases in between. From germline, CDR1 is MDHEN and CDR2 SYDVKM. The CDR3 spells CASSLPAYGYTF. CDR3 bases: TGTGCCAGCAGTTTGCCGGCTTATGGCTACACCTTC.

The chain couples TRBV15 to TRBJ2-3; 7 bases are shared with TRBD2. This CDR3 has 16 amino acids. Germline lookup yields CDR1 LNHNV and CDR2 YYDKDF (reference sequence). Trimming removed 3 bases from V and 3 bases from J; junction bases left unmatched: 9. CDR3 bases: TGTGCCACCAGCAGCGGGGGGACCACAGCAACAGATACGCAGTATTTT. This translates into CATSSGGTTATDTQYF.

The V call is TRBV27, the J call TRBJ2-7; 7 nucleotides match TRBD2. Germline V CDR1 and CDR2: MNHEY, SMNVEV (reference sequence). V shed 5 bases, J shed 3 bases, and the junction held 4 bases outside the gene matches. This CDR3 contains 13 residues. CDR3 sequence: CASSPAGDYEQYF. CDR3 nucleotides: TGTGCCAGCAGTCCTGCGGGAGACTACGAGCAGTACTTC.

This clone was detected only a few times. This could be a read error, since a much larger clone is one nucleotide away. This sample also contains other DNA sequences that code for the same CDR3. The chain employs TRBV19 and TRBJ2-7; the match to TRBD2 covers 10 bases. CDR1 is LNHDA and CDR2 is SQIVND in the germline V gene (reference sequence). The length of the CDR3 is 14 residues. After removal of 4 bases from V and 4 bases from J, the junction contained 4 bases not matched to a gene. The CDR3 spells CASSTPGLAYEQYF. Here the CDR3 DNA reads TGTGCCAGTAGTACTCCGGGACTAGCGTACGAGCAGTACTTC.

The chain combines TRBV29-1 with TRBJ1-2, with D perhaps TRBD1 (5 bases). Germline CDR1 SQVTM, CDR2 ANQGSEA. CDR3 size: 13 residues. V lost 4 bases and J lost 6, with 15 bases in between. The CDR3 protein is CSVAGLTMDGYTF. DNA of the CDR3: TGCAGCGTTGCAGGGTTGACTATGGATGGCTACACCTTC.

The chain carries TRBV28 and TRBJ2-3; D possibly corresponds to TRBD1 (5 bases). Looked up from germline, CDR1 is MDHEN and CDR2 is SYDVKM. V shed 2 bases and J shed 6 bases, with 9 bases lying between them. This CDR3 comprises 13 residues. Here the CDR3 reads CASSLIRADTQYF. In DNA form, the CDR3 reads TGTGCCAGCAGTTTAATCAGGGCCGATACGCAGTATTTT.

The chain is built from TRBV18 and TRBJ1-1; D gene uncertain. Germline V gene data show CDR1 as KGHSH and CDR2 as LQKENI. The CDR3 contains 16 residues. V was clipped by 3 bases and J by 2 bases, with 16 bases between them. CDR3 nucleotides: TGTGCCAGCTCACCGACACCTTTATTGGAAAACACTGAAGCTTTCTTT. Translation gives CASSPTPLLENTEAFF.

This rearrangement joins TRBV5-1 to TRBJ2-7; D is possibly TRBD1 or TRBD2 (5 bases each). V shed 0 bases and J shed 3 bases, with 16 bases lying between them. This CDR3 is built from 16 residues. In germline, CDR1 is SGHRS, CDR2 YFSETQ. The CDR3 sequence: CASSLVRDQLNYEQYF. The CDR3 DNA follows: TGCGCCAGCAGCTTGGTTCGGGACCAGCTTAACTACGAGCAGTACTTC.

V and J are TRBV10-3 and TRBJ1-2; no reliable D call. Trimming removed 6 bases from V and 0 bases from J, with 11 bases in between. In germline, CDR1 is ENHRY, CDR2 SYGVKD. The CDR3 is 14 residues long. CDR3 bases: TGTGCCATCAGGAGGGAGGCAGCTAACTATGGCTACACCTTC. Amino acid sequence: CAIRREAANYGYTF.

The gene calls are TRBV10-2 and TRBJ2-7; D is unresolved. Germline loops: CDR1 WSHSY, CDR2 SAAADI. The V end lost 0 bases, the J end lost 6 bases, and 9 bases lay between the germline ends. The CDR3 sequence is 13 residues long. As DNA, the CDR3 is TGCGCCAGCAGTGAGTCCGAAAAGGGCGAGCAGTACTTC. Translating it yields CASSESEKGEQYF.

The chain recombines TRBV9 with TRBJ1-4; possible D gene TRBD1, 6 bases. This CDR3 comprises 16 residues. The germline V gene encodes CDR1 SGDLS and CDR2 YYNGEE. V was clipped by 0 bases and J by 4 bases, with 13 bases between them. The CDR3 loop is CASSVGGQIYNEKLFF. CDR3 DNA: TGTGCCAGCAGCGTAGGAGGACAGATTTATAATGAAAAACTGTTTTTT.

The chain employs TRBV19 and TRBJ2-5, with D unresolved. Germline CDR1 is LNHDA and CDR2 is SQIVND (reference sequence). Trimming cost V 7 bases and J 0 bases, with 9 bases left between them. The CDR3 has 13 residues. CDR3 nucleotide sequence: TGTGCCAGTACCCAGAACAACCAAGAGACCCAGTACTTC. Protein sequence: CASTQNNQETQYF.

The chain links TRBV2 to TRBJ2-5, with a possible D match to TRBD2 (5 bases). V was cut by 5 bases and J by 0 bases, with 10 bases left in between. The V gene's germline CDR1 is SNHLY and CDR2 FYNNEI. The CDR3 has 14 amino acids. The chain's CDR3 is CASSRPGNQETQYF. The CDR3 nucleotides are TGTGCCAGCAGTCGACCCGGGAACCAAGAGACCCAGTACTTC. The full variable domain, in which reference TRBV2 and TRBJ2-5 provide the parts outside the CDR3, is EPEVTQTPSHQVTQMGQEVILRCVPISNHLYFYWYRQILGQKVEFLVSFYNNEISEKSEIFDDQFSVERPDGSNFTLKIRSTKLEDSAMYFCASSRPGNQETQYFGPGTRLLVL.

J is TRBJ2-2 and V is TRBV30, with a tentative D call TRBD2 (5 bases). Germline CDR1 and CDR2: GTSNPN and SVGIG (reference sequence). The CDR3 has 13 residues. Trimming pared 0 bases from V and 6 bases from J, leaving 8 bases between. CDR3 region: CAWSVKGAGELFF. Here the CDR3 DNA reads TGTGCCTGGAGTGTAAAGGGAGCCGGGGAGCTGTTTTTT.

This clone was found a few times. The chain couples TRBV6-1 to TRBJ2-1, with 10 bases fitting TRBD2. This CDR3 spans 17 amino acids. From germline, CDR1 is MNHNS and CDR2 SASEGT. Germline trimming cut 4 bases from V and 7 bases from J; bases unmatched to any gene: 13. The CDR3 DNA follows: TGTGCCAGCAGTGCTCACCCGAGCGGGGGGGGTCCGAATGAGCAGTTCTTC. It yields the protein CASSAHPSGGGPNEQFF.

The rearrangement links TRBV6-5 to TRBJ1-2; D might be TRBD1 (6 bases). The CDR3 loop spans 11 amino acids. V shed 6 bases and J shed 7 bases, with 9 bases lying between them. Germline V gene lookup returns CDR1 MNHEY and CDR2 SVGAGI. The CDR3 DNA is TGTGCCAGCAGCACAGGGCTTGGCTACACCTTC. As protein: CASSTGLGYTF.

This clone has a handful of counts. V and J are TRBV27 and TRBJ1-1; TRBD1 matches at 7 bases. Germline-derived CDR1 and CDR2 are MNHEY and SMNVEV (reference sequence). With V trimmed by 5 bases and J by 7 bases, 7 bases remained unmatched. The CDR3 covers 13 residues. The CDR3 reads CASSLRQGLEAFF. DNA for the CDR3: TGTGCCAGCAGTCTCCGACAGGGCCTTGAAGCTTTCTTT.

The chain carries TRBV5-8 and TRBJ1-2; possible D gene TRBD1, 5 bases. The CDR3 totals 12 residues. Germline V CDR1 and CDR2: SGHTS, YDEGEE. With 2 bases removed from V and 5 bases from J, the gap between germline ends came to 7 bases. The CDR3 DNA follows: TGTGCCAGCAGCTTTAGACAGTATGGCTACACCTTC. Protein: CASSFRQYGYTF.

The chain links TRBV6-5 to TRBJ2-7; 11 nucleotides match TRBD1. Per the germline V gene, CDR1 is MNHEY and CDR2 is SVGAGI. The CDR3 consists of 14 residues. Trimming removed 10 bases from V and 3 bases from J; junction bases left unmatched: 8. The CDR3 sequence is CATQLGTGGYEQYF. CDR3 nucleotide sequence: TGTGCCACCCAGTTAGGGACAGGGGGCTACGAGCAGTACTTC.

V is TRBV10-3 and J is TRBJ2-7; maybe TRBD2 (5 bases). Germline V gene data show CDR1 as ENHRY and CDR2 as SYGVKD. Trimming took 5 bases from V and 2 from J, leaving 10 bases between them. The CDR3 spans 13 residues. The CDR3 region is CAISRGLAYEQYF. CDR3 DNA: TGTGCCATCAGTCGGGGTCTAGCCTACGAGCAGTACTTC.

The genes are TRBV28 and TRBJ1-3; the D is unclear. CDR3 length equals 16 residues. Trimming removed 3 bases at V and 1 base at J, with 13 bases between. The germline gives CDR1 MDHEN, CDR2 SYDVKM. CDR3 in amino acids: CASSFGSYISGNTIYF. The DNA for the CDR3 is TGTGCCAGCAGTTTTGGTTCGTATATTTCTGGAAACACCATATATTTT. Using reference TRBV28 and TRBJ1-3 for the parts outside the CDR3, the full variable domain is DVKVTQSSRYLVKRTGEKVFLECVQDMDHENMFWYRQDPGLGLRLIYFSYDVKMKEKGDIPEGYSVSREKKERFSLILESASTNQTSMYLCASSFGSYISGNTIYFGEGSWLTVV.

V gene TRBV30 combines with J gene TRBJ2-7; 7 nucleotides agree with TRBD2. The junction had 10 bases not matched to a gene; V was cut back by 0 bases and J by 2 bases. From germline, CDR1 is GTSNPN and CDR2 SVGIG (reference sequence). This CDR3 region has 16 residues. CDR3: CAWSVGGTTITYEQYF. CDR3 coding DNA: TGTGCCTGGAGTGTGGGGGGGACTACGATTACCTACGAGCAGTACTTC. Variable domain in full (rest from reference TRBV30 and TRBJ2-7): SQTIHQWPATLVQPVGSPLSLECTVEGTSNPNLYWYRQAAGRGLQLLFYSVGIGQISSEVPQNLSASRPQDRQFILSSKKLLLSDSGFYLCAWSVGGTTITYEQYFGPGTRLTVT.